The next 13 T cell receptor beta chains were all read from a single sample in a study of T-cell reconstitution after alpha-beta-depleted transplantation in children. Unique molecular identifiers were built into the TCRbeta library. In TCRdb, the PCR reads were re-called with MiXCR into one record per CDR3 protein. Counted here are some 130,000 distinct CDR3 sequences, about 9.9% occurring once; the ten biggest clones make up approximately 25%. Sequenced material: PBMCs, mostly from graft donor cells, taken 180 days after TCRalphabeta/CD19-depleted stem cell transplant. Receptor source: a girl less than two years old who had a stem cell transplant for combined immunodeficiency, so the T cells may come from the graft donor.

CDR3 bases: TGTGCCAGCAGATCTGAGGAGCTCACCAATCAGCCCCAGCATTTT. This translates into CASRSEELTNQPQHF. The chain combines TRBV2 with TRBJ1-5; D gene unclear. In germline, CDR1 is SNHLY, CDR2 FYNNEI. Trimming stripped 6 bases from V and 3 bases from J, with 15 bases between. The CDR3 totals 15 residues.

This clonotype has a handful of counts. J is TRBJ1-5 and V is TRBV29-1, with D uncertain. CDR1 and CDR2 from the germline V gene are SQVTM and ANQGSEA. Trimming left V 4 bases short and J 6 bases short, with 10 bases between. There are 12 residues in the CDR3. This CDR3 reads CSVGDAGQPQHF. CDR3 coding DNA: TGCAGCGTTGGCGATGCCGGTCAGCCCCAGCATTTT.

This clonotype has only a few counts. The chain recombines TRBV12-3 or TRBV12-4 with TRBJ2-4, with D perhaps assigned TRBD1 or TRBD2 (5 bases each). Between the trimmed V and J ends, which lost 0 bases and 11 bases, there was a span of 23 bases. This CDR3 has 17 residues. The CDR3 region is CASSLAEFGDGIGLQYF. As DNA, the CDR3 is TGTGCCAGCAGTTTAGCGGAATTCGGGGACGGAATAGGGCTTCAGTACTTC.

The table lists this clonotype with a few counts. This chain joins TRBV19 and TRBJ1-1; weak D call: TRBD1 (5 bases). Trimming cost V 10 bases and J 8 bases, with 14 bases left between them. Germline loops: CDR1 LNHDA, CDR2 SQIVND (reference sequence). This CDR3 region has 11 residues. In DNA, the CDR3 is TGTGCCATTAGGCGGGGACTCGAAGCTTTCTTT. It codes for CAIRRGLEAFF.

This clonotype was seen more than once but under ten times. The rearrangement links TRBV13 to TRBJ2-7; D unresolved. Germline CDR1 PRHDT, CDR2 FYEKMQ (reference sequence). V gave up 0 bases and J gave up 3 bases, with 12 bases separating them. CDR3 length equals 15 residues. As DNA, the CDR3 is TGTGCCAGCAGCTTAGGGGGTTACAGCTTCTACGAGCAGTACTTC. This encodes CASSLGGYSFYEQYF.

This clonotype was seen repeatedly, ten times or more. The genes are TRBV20-1 and TRBJ2-3, with 13 bases fitting TRBD2. Germline V gives CDR1 DFQATT, CDR2 SNEGSKA (reference sequence). The CDR3 has 16 residues. Trimming cost V 6 bases and J 1 base; bases outside gene matches: 7. Here the CDR3 reads CSAPITSGGGTDTQYF. The CDR3 bases are TGCAGTGCCCCTATAACTAGCGGGGGGGGCACAGATACGCAGTATTTT.

This rearrangement joins TRBV20-1 to TRBJ2-7; no clear D. The ends were cut back, 0 bases at V and 2 bases at J, with 5 bases in the middle. This CDR3 spans 12 amino acids. Per germline, CDR1 DFQATT and CDR2 SNEGSKA (reference sequence). CDR3 in DNA: TGCAGTGCTAGAGATAGCACCTACGAGCAGTACTTC. As protein: CSARDSTYEQYF.

The chain is built from TRBV5-5 and TRBJ1-2, with a possible D match to TRBD1 (5 bases). The V end was cut by 0 bases, the J end by 5 bases, with 14 bases between. The CDR3 totals 15 residues. Germline CDR1 and CDR2: SGHKS and YYEKEE (reference sequence). CDR3 region: CASSLGPREAYGYTF. The CDR3 region has the DNA TGTGCCAGCAGCTTGGGGCCCAGGGAGGCGTATGGCTACACCTTC.

A few counts support this clonotype. The chain couples TRBV4-1 to TRBJ2-2; either TRBD1 or TRBD2 may supply D (6 bases each). The CDR3 covers 14 residues. Germline CDR1 and CDR2: MGHRA and YSYEKL. With 1 base removed from V and 6 bases from J, the gap between germline ends came to 9 bases. Written as DNA, the CDR3 is TGCGCCAGCAGCCAAGCGGAGGGGGCCGGGGAGCTGTTTTTT. It is translated as CASSQAEGAGELFF.

V and J are TRBV29-1 and TRBJ2-7; TRBD2 matches at 13 bases. V lost 6 bases and J lost 0; bases outside the gene matches: 11. The germline gives CDR1 SQVTM, CDR2 ANQGSEA. This CDR3 is 17 amino acids long. The CDR3 region has the DNA TGCAGCGTCGCGGGGACTAGCGGGATAGGGCTCTCCTACGAGCAGTACTTC. Its protein product is CSVAGTSGIGLSYEQYF.

This clonotype was found a few times. The chain joins TRBV28 to TRBJ2-3; TRBD2 aligns across 11 bases. Trimming cost V 3 bases and J 2 bases; bases outside gene matches: 7. Germline values: CDR1 MDHEN, CDR2 SYDVKM. This CDR3 spans 17 amino acids. CDR3: CASSFVATSGATDTQYF. CDR3 DNA sequence: TGTGCCAGCAGTTTCGTAGCGACTAGCGGGGCCACAGATACGCAGTATTTT.

In this sample, this clonotype turned up a few times. The rearrangement uses TRBV7-2 and TRBJ2-7, with TRBD2 identical over 11 bases. The V gene end was trimmed by 1 base and the J gene end by 10 bases; junction bases not matched to a gene: 6. This CDR3 contains 14 residues. CDR1 is SGHTA and CDR2 is FQGNSA in the germline V gene. CDR3 residues: CASSLGLAGGKQYF. CDR3 DNA sequence: TGTGCCAGCAGCTTAGGGCTAGCGGGGGGAAAACAGTACTTC.

Only a few counts were recorded for this clonotype. The chain links TRBV7-2 to TRBJ1-2; D uncertain. The CDR3 spans 13 residues. The ends were cut back, 3 bases at V and 4 bases at J, with 9 bases in the middle. The germline CDR1 and CDR2 sequences are SGHTA and FQGNSA. CDR3: CASSFRTLYGYTF. The CDR3 DNA sequence: TGTGCCAGCAGCTTCCGGACCCTCTATGGCTACACCTTC.